The 9 T cell receptor beta chains given below trace back to one sample, sequenced in a study of control samples from healthy donors and cancer patients. Sequenced by immunoSEQ multiplex PCR; TCRdb stores in-frame clones only, minus some. The sample shows approximately 170,000 clones, 85% to 90% of them seen only once. Material: blood. The receptors come from a woman aged 45-65 years in good health.

V and J are TRBV7-9 and TRBJ1-1; possible D gene TRBD1, 5 bases. The length of the CDR3 is 18 residues. Trimming removed 4 bases from V and 4 bases from J, with 25 bases in between. Germline CDR1 SEHNR, CDR2 FQNEAQ (reference sequence). The CDR3 nucleotides are TGTGCCAGCAGCTCCGGTCAGGGAATCCCCTCCGCGGGCACTGAAGCTTTCTTT. Residues: CASSSGQGIPSAGTEAFF. Using reference TRBV7-9 and TRBJ1-1 for the parts outside the CDR3, the full variable domain is DTGVSQNPRHKITKRGQNVTFRCDPISEHNRLYWYRQTLGQGPEFLTYFQNEAQLEKSRLLSDRFSAERPKGSFSTLEIQRTEQGDSAMYLCASSSGQGIPSAGTEAFFGQGTRLTVV.

The chain joins TRBV7-2 to TRBJ2-5, with 11 bases aligning to TRBD1. Germline V gives CDR1 SGHTA, CDR2 FQGNSA. The CDR3 loop spans 18 amino acids. The ends lost 1 base at V and 2 bases at J; junction bases unmatched: 9. The CDR3 DNA sequence: TGTGCCAGCAGCTTAGTGGGTTCGGGGACAGGGGGGCAAGAGACCCAGTACTTC. Residues: CASSLVGSGTGGQETQYF.

The CDR3 DNA sequence: TGTGCCAGCAGAAGTAGGGGGCAACTCGCTGAAGCTTTCTTT. Translated, it gives CASRSRGQLAEAFF. The chain recombines TRBV28 with TRBJ1-1; 7 bases are a match to TRBD1. The ends lost 6 bases at V and 6 bases at J; junction bases unmatched: 10. The CDR3 consists of 14 residues. Germline CDR1 and CDR2: MDHEN and SYDVKM.

This chain connects TRBV10-3 to TRBJ1-5, with D maybe TRBD1 (6 bases). The V and J ends lost 10 bases and 0 bases respectively, with 25 bases between them. Germline loops: CDR1 ENHRY, CDR2 SYGVKD. This CDR3 spans 18 amino acids. For the CDR3, the DNA is TGTGCCACCCGACCGAGAGGGGGGGAGGGTTATAGCAATCAGCCCCAGCATTTT. Translating it yields CATRPRGGEGYSNQPQHF.

V and J are TRBV3-1 (or the pseudogene TRBV3-2) and TRBJ2-4, with D uncertain. Deletions cut 2 bases from V and 8 bases from J, with 4 bases between. The CDR3 runs to 11 residues. Germline V gene data show CDR1 as LGHDT and CDR2 as YNNKEL (reference sequence). The CDR3: CASSQFDIQYF. DNA for the CDR3: TGTGCCAGCAGCCAATTCGACATTCAGTACTTC.

This chain uses TRBV5-1 with TRBJ2-3, with 7 bases fitting TRBD2. In germline, CDR1 is SGHRS, CDR2 YFSETQ. The CDR3 consists of 16 residues. V trimming: 0 bases; J trimming: 4 bases; junction bases outside the gene matches: 8. CDR3: CASSLDPAGLSDTQYF. CDR3 sequence (DNA): TGCGCCAGCAGCTTGGACCCAGCGGGATTATCAGATACGCAGTATTTT.

This clone has a handful of counts. The chain links TRBV7-8 to TRBJ2-5, with 7 bases that match TRBD2. The V gene's germline CDR1 is SGHVS and CDR2 FQNEAQ. The CDR3 sequence is 15 residues long. The V and J ends lost 6 bases and 1 base, in that order; junction bases with no gene match: 8. The CDR3 DNA sequence: TGTGCCAGCAGGGTTGGGGGGAGGGCCCAAGAGACCCAGTACTTC. Translating gives CASRVGGRAQETQYF.

There are a few counts of this clone. The V gene is TRBV19, the J gene TRBJ1-3; D possibly corresponds to TRBD1 (5 bases). In germline, CDR1 is LNHDA, CDR2 SQIVND (reference sequence). The V and J ends lost 5 bases and 1 base respectively, with 18 bases between them. CDR3 length equals 17 residues. CDR3 sequence (DNA): TGTGCCAGTAGTTCGATGGGACGCGGGAGATCTGGAAACACCATATATTTT. Amino acid sequence: CASSSMGRGRSGNTIYF.

The V call is TRBV29-1, the J call TRBJ1-2; no reliable D call. Germline values: CDR1 SQVTM, CDR2 ANQGSEA. The length of the CDR3 is 10 residues. Trimming left V 1 base short and J 5 bases short, with 2 bases between. This chain's CDR3 is CSVEGYGYTF. DNA for the CDR3: TGCAGCGTTGAAGGGTATGGCTACACCTTC.